This TCR beta chain emerged from a study of shared clonotypes between healthy human individuals (TCRdb year 2020). Study-wide context: A couple of women and a few men aged 18 to 49 years were included in the cohort. Different laboratories and diverse techniques were used to prepare libraries and sequence TCR repertoires, to increase sequencing depth and limit assay-specific biases. Each donor's leukapheresis produced roughly between about 0.85 and 10 billion PBMCs. Per donor, three plates each were used for CD4 naive and CD4 memory, two for CD8 naive, and one for CD8 memory. The study deeply sequenced blood TCR repertoires of several healthy adults to estimate repertoire size and the extent of clonotype sharing between individuals. Beyond this particular receptor, the publication reports: Clonotypes shared by all four sorted-subset donors showed higher generation probabilities than non-shared clonotypes. The genetic and exposure-history diversity represented was limited by the small number of donors. Around 5.4% of naive CD4, roughly 3.6% of naive CD8, roughly 2.5% of memory CD4, and around 0.4% of memory CD8 clonotypes were shared across a few donors. Pairwise subsampling indicated that sequencing depth was expected to affect the degree of clonotype sharing among donors. Larger estimated clonotype richness was generally found for naive subsets than for memory subsets. Incomplete sequencing was indicated by rarefaction of sorted-subset datasets, despite the large sequencing depth. Sampling was restricted to blood, and TCR repertoires in tissues likely differ from the TCR repertoires found in blood.

Using the deep immunoSEQ assay, multiplex PCR amplified TCR CDR3 regions from genomic DNA. For each cell subset, the extracted genomic DNA was distributed evenly across all wells of several immunoSEQ 96-well plates, and each plate served as one replicate. For sorted subsets, 200 to 250 ng genomic DNA, equal to approximately 30,000 T cell genomes, was loaded into each replicate PCR. The purified libraries were quantified using a Qubit 3.0 fluorometer, sized with a Bioanalyzer 2100, and then quantified again using the KAPA Library Quantification kit. Every immunoSEQ 96-well plate was sequenced on a dedicated single-read 150-cycle Illumina NextSeq 550 flow cell. The original pipeline was this. Because only junctional sequences without quality scores were contained in the immunoSEQ output, filtering matching that applied to full-length reads could not be performed. Sequences were annotated with PyIR, a Python wrapper for IgBLAST v1.9, using IMGT germline references to assign V/J genes and CDR3. Reads were filtered out if the reads had weak V/J assignments (E-value above 1e-6), no CDR3, stop codons, out-of-frame junctions, or ambiguous translated residues. V3J clonotypes were defined as sequences sharing the same inferred V gene, J gene, and CDR3 amino acid sequence. Percentage overlap between repertoires was computed as shared unique clonotypes divided by the size of the smaller repertoire. Richness of each repertoire was evaluated using RTK rarefaction, the Chao1 estimator, and Recon v2.1 estimates of unobserved clonotypes. OLGA was used to compute generation probabilities for all TCRbeta clonotypes that the gDNA method yielded from four donors. The table was pulled from immuneACCESS by TCRdb, which kept in-frame rearrangements only. Such tables lose some clones; where checked, under half of the loss comes from unresolved V genes, and the rest has no known cause. V and J calls and clone size come straight from that table; D and trimming were deduced from the DNA. This sample gives around 1.9 million clones in total; about 93% of them show up just once. The ten largest account for 1.7% of the sample.

The V and J ends are trimmed by 6 bases and 3 bases, leaving 17 bases between them. The CDR1 and CDR2 encoded by the germline V gene (reference sequence) are MNHEY and SMNVEV. Reading from cysteine to phenylalanine, the CDR3 counts 15 amino acids. Only CDR3 DNA remains: 45 bases, in frame from the first base. CD8 naive samples consisted of CD45RO-negative cells that were positively selected for CCR7, yielding a CD45RA+CCR7+ population without TemRA cells. Donors were healthy HIV-negative adults with no recently reported acute infections or vaccinations. All donors were Caucasian adults living in Nashville, Tennessee, USA. Blood was collected by leukapheresis, and PBMCs were isolated by Ficoll-Histopaque density gradient centrifugation and then cryopreserved in liquid nitrogen vapor phase. Analytical flow cytometry was used to check the purity and quantity of each magnetically sorted T cell population. Genomic DNA was isolated from each sorted fraction and quantified by UV absorbance on a Nanodrop 2000c.

With regard to this clone: Which antigen it targets is not known. The sample holds no much larger clone one base away, and base qualities are not on file.

The sample comprised naive CD8+ T cells from PBMCs. This sample's cell subset or site label indicates: CD45RA+CCR7+. The source of this sequence is a young man in good health. Some clones in this sample may be carry-over from other donors' samples. Rearrangement joined TRBV27 to TRBJ1-1; D gene: possibly TRBD1, on 6 matching bases. The CDR3 amino acid sequence is: CASSKGRGADTEAFF. The DNA is as follows: TGTGCCAGCAGCAAAGGGAGGGGGGCGGACACTGAAGCTTTCTTT.